This entry lists 23 T cell receptor beta chains sequenced from one sample in a study of CD8 T cells in Susac syndrome (dated by TCRdb to the late 2010s). The library was obtained by the immunoSEQ multiplex PCR assay. RNA was extracted using the RNeasy kit, and roughly 0.5 to 1 microgram was reverse transcribed with random hexamers. The public reads were quality trimmed at Q25 with fastp and then assembled into clones with MiXCR by TCRdb, keeping productive beta chains. When rows share a CDR3 protein, they turn into one entry using the most common DNA and genes. The sample table holds some 140,000 distinct CDR3 sequences, of which 85% to 95% were seen once. The biggest ten clones account for about 0.18% of the sample. Sequencing input: CD8+ T cells from PBMCs. The receptors come from a human donor with Susac syndrome.

This chain connects TRBV7-3 to TRBJ2-2; 7 positions match TRBD1. The J segment lost 0 bases and the V segment lost 5 bases, leaving 12 bases of the junction unmatched. The V gene's germline CDR1 is SGHTA and CDR2 FQGTGA. This CDR3 spans 18 amino acids. The CDR3, as DNA: TGTGCCAGCAGCCCGGGATCCGGGACAGATGCGAACACCGGGGAGCTGTTTTTT. Protein product: CASSPGSGTDANTGELFF.

The J gene is TRBJ1-1, the V gene TRBV4-2; no clear D gene. The germline CDR1 and CDR2 sequences are LGHNA and YNFKEQ. The CDR3 runs 15 residues. Deletions cut 1 base from V and 0 bases from J, with 9 bases between. CDR3 in amino acids: CASSQGESMNTEAFF. As DNA, the CDR3 is TGTGCCAGCAGCCAAGGGGAGTCCATGAACACTGAAGCTTTCTTT.

V usage is TRBV14 and J usage is TRBJ1-1; unclear D gene. V was shortened by 4 bases and J by 11 bases, with 11 bases between the two germline ends. This CDR3 region has 11 residues. In germline, CDR1 is SGHDN, CDR2 FVKESK. This chain's CDR3 is CASSPGLVAFF. CDR3 bases: TGTGCCAGCAGCCCGGGCTTGGTTGCTTTCTTT.

DNA for the CDR3: TGTGCCAGCAGTGAGGAGACAGGAGACTCCTACGAGCAGTACTTC. It specifies CASSEETGDSYEQYF. The gene calls are TRBV2 and TRBJ2-7, with D possibly matching TRBD1 (6 bases). Looked up from germline, CDR1 is SNHLY and CDR2 is FYNNEI. The CDR3 consists of 15 residues. Trimming cost V 3 bases and J 0 bases, with 12 bases left between them.

This rearrangement joins TRBV15 to TRBJ2-1; D is uncertain. The germline V gene encodes CDR1 LNHNV and CDR2 YYDKDF (reference sequence). V shed 0 bases and J shed 6 bases, with 9 bases lying between them. The CDR3 is made up of 14 amino acids. The CDR3 DNA reads TGTGCCACCAGCAGAGATGATGGGTTCAATGAGCAGTTCTTC. It specifies CATSRDDGFNEQFF.

V and J are TRBV5-1 and TRBJ2-1; 11 nucleotides match TRBD2. Trimming removed 4 bases from V and 6 bases from J; junction bases left unmatched: 9. This CDR3 region has 16 residues. Germline assignment: CDR1 SGHRS and CDR2 YFSETQ. CDR3 DNA sequence: TGCGCCAGCAGCCCGGAGGGACTAGCGGACAGCAATGAGCAGTTCTTC. Translated: CASSPEGLADSNEQFF.

This chain joins TRBV2 and TRBJ2-7; TRBD2 matches at 7 bases. V gave up 1 base and J gave up 7 bases; unmatched junction bases: 10. Germline assignment: CDR1 SNHLY and CDR2 FYNNEI. CDR3 size: 15 residues. Here the CDR3 DNA reads TGTGCCAGCAGTGAAGTGGGAGGGCCTGCGGGTGAGCAGTACTTC. Protein sequence: CASSEVGGPAGEQYF.

The V call is TRBV20-1, the J call TRBJ2-1; D may be TRBD1 (7 bases). V lost 5 bases, J lost 6 bases, and 23 bases lay in between. The CDR3 has 16 residues. The germline V gene encodes CDR1 DFQATT and CDR2 SNEGSKA (reference sequence). In DNA, the CDR3 is TGCAGTGCTGGAGGGGTTCGGGACAGCGGAGCCAATGAGCAGTTCTTC. Residues: CSAGGVRDSGANEQFF.

For this clonotype: A read error may produce the germline difference seen at one junction end. The rearrangement uses TRBV12-3 or TRBV12-4 and TRBJ1-1; perhaps TRBD1 as D (5 bases). This CDR3 region has 13 residues. The CDR3 reads CASSPPGAGDSVF. The CDR3, as DNA: TGTGCCAGCAGCCCGCCCGGGGCTGGAGATTCGGTCTTT.

The V call is TRBV27, the J call TRBJ1-1, with D possibly TRBD1 on 6 matching bases. The CDR3 is 15 amino acids. Trimming took 8 bases from V and 1 from J, leaving 17 bases between them. Germline assignment: CDR1 MNHEY and CDR2 SMNVEV (reference sequence). CDR3 amino acids: CASAKQGYGNTEAFF. The DNA for the CDR3 is TGTGCCAGCGCGAAACAGGGCTACGGGAACACTGAAGCTTTCTTT.

The chain uses TRBV25-1 and TRBJ1-2, with TRBD1 as a possible D gene (6 bases). This CDR3 region has 12 residues. V was pared by 10 bases and J by 8 bases, with 17 bases between. From germline, CDR1 is MGHDK and CDR2 SYGVNS. The CDR3 DNA follows: TGTGCCACCAATGAGGGGGTGAGAGGCTACACCTTC. It encodes CATNEGVRGYTF.

This chain links TRBV7-9 with TRBJ2-7; D is ambiguous. The germline V gene has CDR1 SEHNR and CDR2 FQNEAQ (reference sequence). V lost 5 bases, J lost 6 bases, and 14 bases lay in between. The CDR3 is 13 amino acids. CDR3 DNA sequence: TGTGCCAGCAGCGACCCCGGTCCGGGCGAGCAGTACTTC. The encoded protein is CASSDPGPGEQYF.

This chain joins TRBV27 and TRBJ1-5, with TRBD1 matching over 7 bases. The V segment lost 5 bases and the J segment 0 bases; nucleotides outside the gene matches: 4. In germline, CDR1 is MNHEY, CDR2 SMNVEV (reference sequence). The CDR3 totals 15 residues. In DNA, the CDR3 is TGTGCCAGCAGTCCGGGACAGCATAGCAATCAGCCCCAGCATTTT. Residues: CASSPGQHSNQPQHF.

The chain uses TRBV5-6 and TRBJ2-1; D gene unclear. CDR1 is SGHDT, CDR2 YYEEEE, per germline. V shed 2 bases and J shed 6 bases, with 12 bases lying between them. CDR3 length: 14 amino acids. The CDR3 nucleotides are TGTGCCAGCAGCTTTGGCGGTAGCCTCAATGAGCAGTTCTTC. It codes for CASSFGGSLNEQFF.

This clonotype was detected only once. The J gene is TRBJ2-5, the V gene TRBV27, with TRBD2 matching 8 bases. The trim removed 3 bases at V and 1 base at J, leaving 4 bases unmatched. Germline assignment: CDR1 MNHEY and CDR2 SMNVEV (reference sequence). The CDR3 is 15 residues long. CDR3 loop: CASSLRLATQETQYF. As DNA, the CDR3 is TGTGCCAGCAGTTTGCGACTAGCGACCCAAGAGACCCAGTACTTC.

The rearrangement joins TRBV5-6 to TRBJ2-7, with D hard to call. Germline CDR1 and CDR2: SGHDT and YYEEEE. CDR3 length: 14 residues. The V gene lost 4 bases and the J gene lost 5 bases, with 16 bases spanning the gap. The chain's CDR3 is CASSPPSRPHEQYF. The DNA for the CDR3 is TGTGCCAGCAGCCCGCCCTCCCGGCCCCACGAGCAGTACTTC. Full variable domain (remainder filled in from reference TRBV5-6 and TRBJ2-7): DAGVTQSPTHLIKTRGQQVTLRCSPKSGHDTVSWYQQALGQGPQFIFQYYEEEERQRGNFPDRFSGHQFPNYSSELNVNALLLGDSALYLCASSPPSRPHEQYFGPGTRLTVT.

The rearrangement uses TRBV7-8 and TRBJ2-7, with D hard to call. Germline CDR1 and CDR2: SGHVS and FQNEAQ. The V gene lost 3 bases and the J gene lost 3 bases, with 6 bases spanning the gap. This CDR3 spans 12 amino acids. CDR3 DNA: TGTGCCAGCAGCTTTGACCTCTACGAGCAGTACTTC. This sequence encodes CASSFDLYEQYF. Full variable domain (outside the CDR3, taken from reference TRBV7-8 and TRBJ2-7): GAGVSQSPRYKVAKRGQDVALRCDPISGHVSLFWYQQALGQGPEFLTYFQNEAQLDKSGLPSDRFFAERPEGSVSTLKIQRTQQEDSAVYLCASSFDLYEQYFGPGTRLTVT.

The chain recombines TRBV20-1 with TRBJ2-7; TRBD1 matches 12 bases. CDR3 size: 19 residues. V trimming: 6 bases; J trimming: 3 bases; junction bases outside the gene matches: 21. Germline CDR1 reads DFQATT; CDR2 reads SNEGSKA (reference sequence). CDR3 sequence: CSAKPGQGAHLVPRYEQYF. In nucleotides, the CDR3 is TGCAGTGCCAAACCGGGACAGGGGGCGCATCTCGTCCCCCGCTACGAGCAGTACTTC.

The gene calls are TRBV30 and TRBJ2-7; 7 positions match TRBD1. Germline V gene lookup returns CDR1 GTSNPN and CDR2 SVGIG (reference sequence). V lost 3 bases to trimming and J lost 3 bases; unmatched junction nucleotides: 8. The CDR3 covers 14 residues. CDR3 DNA: TGTGCCTGGAGCTTTACCGGGACAGACTACGAGCAGTACTTC. This gives the protein CAWSFTGTDYEQYF.

V gene TRBV15 combines with J gene TRBJ2-5; 7 bases map to TRBD1. Germline loops: CDR1 LNHNV, CDR2 YYDKDF (reference sequence). The CDR3 length is 15 residues. V trimming: 5 bases; J trimming: 3 bases; junction bases outside the gene matches: 9. The CDR3 here is CATSGQVVTEETQYF. Written as DNA, the CDR3 is TGTGCCACCAGCGGACAGGTGGTGACTGAAGAGACCCAGTACTTC.

V usage is TRBV30 and J usage is TRBJ1-2; D is ambiguous. Trimming shortened V by 0 bases and J by 8 bases, and 34 bases separated the two germline ends. CDR1 and CDR2 (germline): GTSNPN, SVGIG (reference sequence). This CDR3 is built from 20 residues. The CDR3 region has the DNA TGTGCCTGGAGTGTACGTTCGGGTCTGGTCTATGAAGGGTACAGTCCGGGCTACACCTTC. As protein: CAWSVRSGLVYEGYSPGYTF.

The rearrangement joins TRBV27 to TRBJ2-5; TRBD2 agrees at 10 bases. V was pared by 1 base and J by 2 bases, with 4 bases of the junction left unmatched. The CDR3 is 16 amino acids. The germline gives CDR1 MNHEY, CDR2 SMNVEV (reference sequence). The DNA of the CDR3 is TGTGCCAGCAGTTTATTAGCGGGAGGATCGCAAGAGACCCAGTACTTC. The encoded protein is CASSLLAGGSQETQYF.

The J gene is TRBJ1-5, the V gene TRBV20-1, with TRBD1 as a possible D gene (5 bases). Germline assignment: CDR1 DFQATT and CDR2 SNEGSKA (reference sequence). The V end was cut by 1 base, the J end by 7 bases, with 23 bases between. The CDR3 length is 17 residues. The CDR3 coding sequence is TGCAGTGCTAGAGTATCCCTCGGAGCCGAAAAGGGGCAGCCCCAGCATTTT. It codes for CSARVSLGAEKGQPQHF.